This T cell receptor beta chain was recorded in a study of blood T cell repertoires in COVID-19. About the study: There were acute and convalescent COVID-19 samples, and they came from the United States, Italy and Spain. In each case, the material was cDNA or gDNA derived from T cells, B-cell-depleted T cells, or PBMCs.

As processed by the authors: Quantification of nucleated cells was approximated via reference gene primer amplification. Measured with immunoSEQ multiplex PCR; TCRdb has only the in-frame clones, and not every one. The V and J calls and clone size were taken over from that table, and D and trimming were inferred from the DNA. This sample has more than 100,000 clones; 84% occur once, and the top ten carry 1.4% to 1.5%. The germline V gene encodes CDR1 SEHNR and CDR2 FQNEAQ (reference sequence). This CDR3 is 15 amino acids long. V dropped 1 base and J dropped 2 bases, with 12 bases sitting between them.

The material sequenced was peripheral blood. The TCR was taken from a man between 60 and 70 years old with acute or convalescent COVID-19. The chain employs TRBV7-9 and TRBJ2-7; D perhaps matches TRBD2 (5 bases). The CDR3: CASSLDVGNTYEQYF. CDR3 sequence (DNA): TGTGCCAGCAGCTTAGATGTCGGGAACACCTACGAGCAGTACTTC.